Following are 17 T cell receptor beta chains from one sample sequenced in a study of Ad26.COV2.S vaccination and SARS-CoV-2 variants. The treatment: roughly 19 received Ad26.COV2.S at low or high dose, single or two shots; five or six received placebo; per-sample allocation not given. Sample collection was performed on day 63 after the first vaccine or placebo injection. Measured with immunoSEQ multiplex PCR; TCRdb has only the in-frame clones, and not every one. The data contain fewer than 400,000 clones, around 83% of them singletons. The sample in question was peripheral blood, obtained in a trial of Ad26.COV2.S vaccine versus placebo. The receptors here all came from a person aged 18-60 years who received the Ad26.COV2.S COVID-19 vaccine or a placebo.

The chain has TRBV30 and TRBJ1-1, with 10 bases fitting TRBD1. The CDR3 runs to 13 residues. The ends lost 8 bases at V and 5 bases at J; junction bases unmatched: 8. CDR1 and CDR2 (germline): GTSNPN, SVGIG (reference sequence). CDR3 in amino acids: CASRDRGRTEAFF. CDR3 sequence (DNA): TGTGCCAGCCGGGACAGGGGAAGGACTGAAGCTTTCTTT.

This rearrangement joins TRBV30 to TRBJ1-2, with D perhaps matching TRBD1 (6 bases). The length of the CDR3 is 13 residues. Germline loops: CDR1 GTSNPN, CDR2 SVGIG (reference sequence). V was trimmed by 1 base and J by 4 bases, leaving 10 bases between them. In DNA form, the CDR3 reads TGTGCCTGGAGTGCCCAACAGGGCTATGGCTACACCTTC. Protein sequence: CAWSAQQGYGYTF.

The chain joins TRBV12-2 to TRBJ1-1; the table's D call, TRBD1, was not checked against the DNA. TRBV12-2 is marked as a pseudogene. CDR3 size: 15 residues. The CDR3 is CASRLAQDRGAEAFF. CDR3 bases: TGTGCAAGTCGCTTAGCGCAGGACAGGGGCGCTGAAGCTTTCTTT.

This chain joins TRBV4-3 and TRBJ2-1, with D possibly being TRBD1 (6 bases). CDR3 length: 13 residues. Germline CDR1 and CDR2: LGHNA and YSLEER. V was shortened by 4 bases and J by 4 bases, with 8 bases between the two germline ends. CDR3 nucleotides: TGCGCCAGCAGCCGAGGACAGTACAATGAGCAGTTCTTC. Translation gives CASSRGQYNEQFF.

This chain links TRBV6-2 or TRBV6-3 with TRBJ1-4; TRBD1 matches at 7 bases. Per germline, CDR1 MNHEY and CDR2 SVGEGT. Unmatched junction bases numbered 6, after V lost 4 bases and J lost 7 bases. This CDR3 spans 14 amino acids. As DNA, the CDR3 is TGTGCCAGCAGTTCGGGACAGTGGCGTGAAAAACTGTTTTTT. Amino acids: CASSSGQWREKLFF.

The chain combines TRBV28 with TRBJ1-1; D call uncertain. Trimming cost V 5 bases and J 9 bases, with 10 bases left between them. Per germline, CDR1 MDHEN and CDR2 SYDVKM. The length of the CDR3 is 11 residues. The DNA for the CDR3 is TGTGCCAGCAGTGGACCCAAGAAAGCTTTCTTT. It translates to CASSGPKKAFF. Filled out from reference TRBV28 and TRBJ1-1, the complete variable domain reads DVKVTQSSRYLVKRTGEKVFLECVQDMDHENMFWYRQDPGLGLRLIYFSYDVKMKEKGDIPEGYSVSREKKERFSLILESASTNQTSMYLCASSGPKKAFFGQGTRLTVV.

The DNA for the CDR3 is TGTGCCAGCAGTGGACGTGGCGGGGAGATAACAGATACGCAGTATTTT. Its translation: CASSGRGGEITDTQYF. This rearrangement joins TRBV2 to TRBJ2-3; weak D call: TRBD2 (6 bases). Germline V gives CDR1 SNHLY, CDR2 FYNNEI. This CDR3 has 16 amino acids. The V end was cut by 4 bases, the J end by 3 bases, with 17 bases between. Full variable domain (missing parts from reference TRBV2 and TRBJ2-3): EPEVTQTPSHQVTQMGQEVILRCVPISNHLYFYWYRQILGQKVEFLVSFYNNEISEKSEIFDDQFSVERPDGSNFTLKIRSTKLEDSAMYFCASSGRGGEITDTQYFGPGTRLTVL.

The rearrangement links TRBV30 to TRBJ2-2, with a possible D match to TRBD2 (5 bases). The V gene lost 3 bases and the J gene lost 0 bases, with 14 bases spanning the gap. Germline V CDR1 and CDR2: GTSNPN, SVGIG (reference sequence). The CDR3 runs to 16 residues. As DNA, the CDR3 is TGTGCCTGGAGCCACGAGCGGATCCCGAACACCGGGGAGCTGTTTTTT. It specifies CAWSHERIPNTGELFF. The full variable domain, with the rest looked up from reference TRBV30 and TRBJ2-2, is SQTIHQWPATLVQPVGSPLSLECTVEGTSNPNLYWYRQAAGRGLQLLFYSVGIGQISSEVPQNLSASRPQDRQFILSSKKLLLSDSGFYLCAWSHERIPNTGELFFGEGSRLTVL.

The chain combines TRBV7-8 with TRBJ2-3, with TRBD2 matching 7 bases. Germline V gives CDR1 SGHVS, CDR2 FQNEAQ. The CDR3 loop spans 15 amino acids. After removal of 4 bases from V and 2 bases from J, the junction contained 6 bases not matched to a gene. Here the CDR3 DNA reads TGTGCCAGCAGCTATTATAGCGGGTCCACAGATACGCAGTATTTT. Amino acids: CASSYYSGSTDTQYF.

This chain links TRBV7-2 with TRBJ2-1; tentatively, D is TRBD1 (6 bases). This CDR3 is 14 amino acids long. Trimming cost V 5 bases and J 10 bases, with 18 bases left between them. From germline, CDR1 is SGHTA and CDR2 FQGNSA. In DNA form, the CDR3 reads TGTGCCAGCAGCACCGGACAGATTTCAGGAGAGCAGTTCTTC. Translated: CASSTGQISGEQFF.

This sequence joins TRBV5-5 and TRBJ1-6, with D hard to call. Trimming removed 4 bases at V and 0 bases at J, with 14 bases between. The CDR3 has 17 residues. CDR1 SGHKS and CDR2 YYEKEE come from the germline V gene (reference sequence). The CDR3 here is CASSPQPGSSYNSPLHF. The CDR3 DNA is TGTGCCAGCAGCCCACAGCCAGGCAGCTCCTATAATTCACCCCTCCACTTT.

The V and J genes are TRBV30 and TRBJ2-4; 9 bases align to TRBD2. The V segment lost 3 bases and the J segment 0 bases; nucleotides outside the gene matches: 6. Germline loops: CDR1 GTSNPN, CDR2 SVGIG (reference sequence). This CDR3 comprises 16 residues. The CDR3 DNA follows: TGTGCCTGGAGCTCTGGCGGGGGGGTAGCCAAAAACATTCAGTACTTC. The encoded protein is CAWSSGGGVAKNIQYF.

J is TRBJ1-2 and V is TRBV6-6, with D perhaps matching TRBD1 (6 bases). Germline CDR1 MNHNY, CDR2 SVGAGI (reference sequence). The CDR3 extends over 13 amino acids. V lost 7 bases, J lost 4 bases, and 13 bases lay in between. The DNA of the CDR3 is TGTGCCAGCACTCCAGGACAGCCCTATGGCTACACCTTC. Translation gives CASTPGQPYGYTF.

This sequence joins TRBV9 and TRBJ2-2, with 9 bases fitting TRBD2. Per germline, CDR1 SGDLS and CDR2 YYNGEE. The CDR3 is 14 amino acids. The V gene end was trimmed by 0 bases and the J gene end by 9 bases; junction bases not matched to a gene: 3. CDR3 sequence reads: CASSVGAGGWELFF. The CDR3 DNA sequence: TGTGCCAGCAGCGTAGGAGCGGGGGGCTGGGAGCTGTTTTTT.

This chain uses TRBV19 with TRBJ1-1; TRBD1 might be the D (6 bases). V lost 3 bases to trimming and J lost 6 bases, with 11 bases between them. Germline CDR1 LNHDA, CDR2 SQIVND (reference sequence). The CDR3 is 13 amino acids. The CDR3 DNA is TGTGCCAGTAGTATGGGCAGGGGCGCTGAAGCTTTCTTT. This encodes CASSMGRGAEAFF. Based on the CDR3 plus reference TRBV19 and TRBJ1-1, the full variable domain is DGGITQSPKYLFRKEGQNVTLSCEQNLNHDAMYWYRQDPGQGLRLIYYSQIVNDFQKGDIAEGYSVSREKKESFPLTVTSAQKNPTAFYLCASSMGRGAEAFFGQGTRLTVV.

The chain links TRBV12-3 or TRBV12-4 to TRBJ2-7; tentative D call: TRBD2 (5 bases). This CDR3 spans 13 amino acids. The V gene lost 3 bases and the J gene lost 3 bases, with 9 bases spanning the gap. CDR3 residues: CASSFEGNYEQYF. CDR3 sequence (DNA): TGTGCCAGCAGTTTCGAGGGAAACTACGAGCAGTACTTC.

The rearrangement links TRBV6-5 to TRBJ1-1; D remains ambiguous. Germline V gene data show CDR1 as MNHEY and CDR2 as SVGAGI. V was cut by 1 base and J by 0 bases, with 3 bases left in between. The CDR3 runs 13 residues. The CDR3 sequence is CASSYLVNTEAFF. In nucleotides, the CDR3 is TGTGCCAGCAGTTACTTGGTGAACACTGAAGCTTTCTTT.